This T cell receptor (beta chain) was found in a study of T cell responses to AZD1222 COVID-19 vaccine (dated by TCRdb to the early 2020s). Describing the broader study: AZD1222 recipients given second doses at about 4 weeks or at about 12 weeks were pooled, since spike-specific TCR depth and breadth were not found to differ between the two schedules. A total of 230 to 250 trial participants underwent TCR sequencing, of whom 200 to 220 received two doses of AZD1222 and some 26 received two doses of the MenACWY control vaccine. Trial participants were enrolled into age subgroups of 18-55, 56-69 and 70-plus years, which contained approximately 150, 28 and 58 TCR-sequenced participants, respectively.

What the study reported, not specific to this receptor: Spike-specific TCR breadth and depth rose significantly after two AZD1222 doses compared with day 0 and with MenACWY recipients. Conclusions about previously exposed vaccinees were limited because only six AZD1222 recipients were SARS-CoV-2 seropositive at baseline. Because no day 14 peak-response samples were available, repertoires were characterized only after the peak T cell response. In the small 56-69-year group, the increase in depth fell short of significance, most likely because of low power. The vaccine-associated CD4 TCRs covered the entire spike protein, and the dominant responses fell in regions 160-218 and 743-854. Epitopes outside the regions mutated in the B.1.351 and B.1.1.7 variants were reportedly recognized by nearly half of the unique spike-specific TCRs. Most participants were white British and females outnumbered males, and the authors suggested that clonal diversity may have been underestimated.

What the time point label conveys for this sample: baseline before first vaccination. Vaccinee samples came from UK trials COV001 and COV002, including a single-blind randomized controlled phase 2/3 trial of AZD1222 (ChAdOx1 nCoV-19) in healthy adults. Trial participant PBMC samples were collected at day 0 and day 28 after the second dose for TCRbeta chain sequencing. The CDR3 regions of human TCRbeta chains were analyzed by immunosequencing. The published analysis was carried out like this. Repertoire TCRs were matched against a reference library of SARS-CoV-2-specific TCRs generated with the MIRA antigen-specificity platform. Breadth was defined as the fraction of unique TCRs that were SARS-CoV-2-associated. Depth was defined as the fraction of total T cells that were SARS-CoV-2-associated. Using the MIRA data, each spike-specific TCR was assigned both to the spike region to which the TCR was reactive and to a CD4 or CD8 class. Log10-transformed breadth and depth values were compared by one-way ANOVA with Sidak's multiple comparisons tests. The table comes from immuneACCESS by way of TCRdb, which keeps in-frame sequences with V and J called. Part of the clones is missing from these tables; in studies checked, under half for an unresolved V gene and the rest for unknown reasons. V and J calls and clone size are given by that table; D and trimming were obtained from the DNA. The sample data list around 130,000 clones, and roughly nine tenths of these were observed just once. Less than 6.5% of the sample lies in the top ten.

As regards this clone: The specificity of this receptor is unknown. No base quality information exists; no much larger clone differs at one position.

V drops 5 bases and J drops 5 bases, leaving 8 bases in between. As encoded in the germline V gene (reference sequence), CDR1 is LNHDA while CDR2 is SQIVND. The CDR3 spans 12 residues, from the cysteine through the phenylalanine. Only the CDR3 part of the read is kept: 36 bases, read in frame from the first base. The clonotype was recovered from an adult in good health. In this chain, TRBV19 is recombined with TRBJ2-3; a tentative D call is TRBD1 (5 bases match). The sample was peripheral blood, taken on day 0 of AZD1222 vaccination. The bases are TGTGCCAGTAGTCCCGACAGAGATACGCAGTATTTT. Its product reads: CASSPDRDTQYF.